The rows below give T cell receptor beta chains drawn from one sample of a study of T-cell memory formation after mild COVID-19. TCRdb re-analysed the 5' RACE reads in MiXCR, keeping a single row per CDR3 protein. The sample consists of fewer than 50,000 distinct CDR3 sequences, over 6.5% of them appearing once. Sequencing was carried out using PBMCs or a T cell subset sorted from them (not recorded which). The receptors stem from a man aged 18 to 35 who had mild COVID-19 (a few samples of this study predate the infection). Cell type and time point are not known. Both conserved end residues are part of each CDR3. The D gene is left open where the match is weak. Rows give clone size only sometimes, using once, few, many, or a class for an expanded clone.

d_gene	len	abundance	v_gene	j_gene	CDR3nt	CDR3aa
-	14	many	TRBV5-1	TRBJ2-1	TGCGCCAGCAGCTTGGTGGAGCCACACAATGAGCAGTTCTTC	CASSLVEPHNEQFF
-	11	many	TRBV11-2	TRBJ2-4	TGTGCCAGCAGCTTAGGGGACATTCAGTACTTC	CASSLGDIQYF
-	13	many	TRBV20-1	TRBJ2-3	TGCAGTGCGGGTCTCTCCCCCGCGGATACGCAGTATTTT	CSAGLSPADTQYF
TRBD1	14	few	TRBV20-1	TRBJ1-3	TGCAGTGCTTGGGACAGAAGCTCTGGAAACACCATATATTTT	CSAWDRSSGNTIYF
TRBD2	18	-	TRBV13	TRBJ2-3	TGTGCCAGCAGCCGCCGAGCCCAGCGGGGGTTAAGCACAGATACGCAGTATTTT	CASSRRAQRGLSTDTQYF
TRBD2	16	few	TRBV7-2	TRBJ2-2	TGTGCCAGCAACCCGATGGGGACTAGAGGCACCGGGGAGCTGTTTTTT	CASNPMGTRGTGELFF
-	12	-	TRBV9	TRBJ2-7	TGTGCCAGCAGCCGCGATCGGGACGAGCAGTACTTC	CASSRDRDEQYF
-	13	many	TRBV7-2	TRBJ2-5	TGTGCCAGCAGCTTAGCGGTTCTGGAGACCCAGTACTTC	CASSLAVLETQYF
TRBD2	16	few	TRBV7-2	TRBJ2-3	TGTGCCAGCAGCCCCCCACGCTGGCTAGCGGGCGGCCGCCAGTATTTT	CASSPPRWLAGGRQYF
-	16	many	TRBV7-8	TRBJ2-7	TGTGCCAGCAGCCCGGGTCGTGCGGGATTCTTTTACGAGCAGTACTTC	CASSPGRAGFFYEQYF
TRBD2	15	many	TRBV6-2/TRBV6-3	TRBJ2-5	TGTGCCAGCGGGGGGACTAGCGGGTTCCAAGAGACCCAGTACTTC	CASGGTSGFQETQYF
-	15	-	TRBV20-1	TRBJ1-4	TGCAGTGCTAGAGATCTCGGGGGCCCGGATGAAAAACTGTTTTTT	CSARDLGGPDEKLFF
TRBD2	15	many	TRBV29-1	TRBJ2-5	TGCAGCGTTGAGCTAACTAGCGGGGGCAGGGAGACCCAGTACTTC	CSVELTSGGRETQYF
-	14	-	TRBV11-1	TRBJ2-3	TGTGCCAGCAAGTTGGAGGGGATATTTGGTACGCAGTATTTT	CASKLEGIFGTQYF
TRBD2	15	many	TRBV4-3	TRBJ2-2	TGCGCCAGCAGCCCATACCTCACTAGCGCCGGGGAGCTGTTTTTT	CASSPYLTSAGELFF
-	15	few	TRBV7-2	TRBJ2-7	TGTGCCAGCAGCTTAGGCTCCGGACACGCCCCAAAGCAGTACTTC	CASSLGSGHAPKQYF
TRBD1	14	few	TRBV2	TRBJ2-7	TGTGCCAGCAGGGCAGACAGGGGGCACCACGAGCAGTACTTC	CASRADRGHHEQYF
-	14	-	TRBV7-2	TRBJ1-2	TGTGCCAGCACCCCATGGGGGGTTGACTATGGCTACACCTTC	CASTPWGVDYGYTF
-	14	-	TRBV5-1	TRBJ2-5	TGCGCCAGCAGCTTGAAGGATGGCCAAGAGACCCAGTACTTC	CASSLKDGQETQYF
TRBD1	18	many	TRBV7-9	TRBJ1-5	TGTGCCAGCAGCTCTGTCCCCAGGGGGCAACGGAGCAATCAGCCCCAGCATTTT	CASSSVPRGQRSNQPQHF
-	14	few	TRBV29-1	TRBJ1-4	TGCAGCGTTAAGGAGTCCGCCCGGCGGGAAAAACTGTTTTTT	CSVKESARREKLFF
TRBD1	14	few	TRBV7-6	TRBJ1-2	TGTGCCAGCAGCTTATCGTTCGGACAGGGTGGCTACACCTTC	CASSLSFGQGGYTF
-	13	-	TRBV3-1	TRBJ2-2	TGTGCCAGCAGCCAAGATCAGGCCGGGGAGCTGTTTTTT	CASSQDQAGELFF
TRBD1	15	many	TRBV12-3/TRBV12-4	TRBJ2-1	TGTGCCAGCAGTCGGCCGGGACAGATATACAATGAGCAGTTCTTC	CASSRPGQIYNEQFF
-	14	many	TRBV7-9	TRBJ2-2	TGTGCCAGCAGCACTGACAGTAACACCGGGGAGCTGTTTTTT	CASSTDSNTGELFF
TRBD2	14	many	TRBV10-2	TRBJ2-1	TGCGCCAGCAGGGGGACTAGTACCTACAATGAGCAGTTCTTC	CASRGTSTYNEQFF
-	14	few	TRBV12-3/TRBV12-4	TRBJ1-1	TGTGCCAGCACCGAGACAGGCACGAACACTGAAGCTTTCTTT	CASTETGTNTEAFF
-	16	few	TRBV5-1	TRBJ2-6	TGCGCCAGCAGCTTGGGACCGAGCTCTGGGGCCAACGTCCTGACTTTC	CASSLGPSSGANVLTF